This T cell receptor (beta chain) was documented in a study of T cells in localized non-small cell lung cancer. Regarding the study as a whole: The highest T cell clonality was in uninvolved adjacent lung, above tumor. Researchers found a median approximately 60 of the top 100 tumor clones in adjacent lung.

CDR1 SEHNR and CDR2 FQNEAQ come from the germline V gene (reference sequence). Trimming cost V 6 bases and J 5 bases, with 7 bases left between them. The length of the CDR3 is 11 residues. TCRdb keeps only in-frame clones here, not all; method: immunoSEQ multiplex PCR. The table records fewer than 20,000 clones, 85% to 90% of them present only once. Only a few counts were recorded for this clone. The antigen is undetermined. The source is a woman between 35 and 75 years old with stage III lung adenocarcinoma. The material was peripheral blood mononuclear cells, obtained before any cancer treatment. J is TRBJ1-1 and V is TRBV7-9; D is possibly TRBD1 (5 bases). CDR3 protein: CASREGTEAFF. CDR3 sequence (DNA): TGTGCCAGCAGGGAGGGGACTGAAGCTTTCTTT.